Below, 21 T cell receptor beta chains from the same sample are listed, as sequenced in a study of Ad26.COV2.S vaccination and SARS-CoV-2 variants (dated by TCRdb to about 2021). Library generation was performed with the immunoSEQ multiplex PCR assay. TCRdb carries this immuneACCESS record with in-frame sequences only. Its versions omit some clonotypes, under half of them owing to an unresolved V gene in the studies checked, with the rest unexplained. The sample table lists roughly 700,000 clones, about 90% of them with a count of one. In total, the top ten clones hold over 1.3% of the sample. The treatment or condition label corresponds to: some 19 received Ad26.COV2.S at low or high dose, single or two shots; about 5 received placebo; per-sample allocation not given. Repertoires of vaccine and placebo recipients were sequenced from samples taken on day 63 after the first injection. The specimen comprised peripheral blood, sampled in a trial of Ad26.COV2.S vaccine versus placebo. All receptors derive from a person between 18 and 60 years old who received the Ad26.COV2.S COVID-19 vaccine or a placebo.

The J gene is TRBJ2-3, the V gene TRBV5-4; D perhaps matches TRBD2 (5 bases). Trimming removed 3 bases from V and 6 bases from J, with 11 bases in between. This CDR3 region has 13 residues. Germline assignment: CDR1 SGHNT and CDR2 YYREEE (reference sequence). CDR3 nucleotides: TGTGCCAGCAGCTCCCCCAGAGGGGATACGCAGTATTTT. It encodes CASSSPRGDTQYF.

Note on this clone: At the DNA level, this CDR3 is encoded by other sequences in the same sample as well. This chain connects TRBV7-2 to TRBJ1-4, with D hard to call. Germline V lookup: CDR1 SGHTA, CDR2 FQGNSA. The CDR3 is made up of 13 amino acids. Trimming took off 0 bases at V and 7 bases at J, with 6 bases between the two ends. In DNA form, the CDR3 reads TGTGCCAGCAGCTTAGCGAGGGCTGAAAAACTGTTTTTT. As protein: CASSLARAEKLFF.

The chain links TRBV6-1 to TRBJ2-5; D gene uncertain. CDR1 and CDR2 (germline): MNHNS, SASEGT. Trimming removed 1 base from V and 5 bases from J, with 11 bases in between. This CDR3 comprises 14 residues. The CDR3 nucleotides read TGTGCCAGCAGTGAAGTTGGGGTATGGGAGACCCAGTACTTC. This encodes CASSEVGVWETQYF.

Ten or more counts support this clone. The chain has TRBV6-6 and TRBJ1-5, with TRBD1 matching 10 bases. The CDR3 runs 16 residues. Trimming took 5 bases from V and 1 from J; bases not matched to a gene: 5. In germline, CDR1 is MNHNY, CDR2 SVGAGI (reference sequence). The CDR3 DNA follows: TGTGCCAGCAGTAGACAGGGGGCGGAGAGCAATCAGCCCCAGCATTTT. This codes for CASSRQGAESNQPQHF.

This clone showed up many times. The same CDR3 arises from other DNA sequences in this sample as well. V is TRBV29-1 and J is TRBJ1-2; maybe TRBD1 (5 bases). Germline CDR1 SQVTM, CDR2 ANQGSEA. CDR3 length: 12 amino acids. V lost 4 bases and J 2 bases, leaving 8 bases between the germline ends. CDR3 bases: TGCAGCGTTGTTGAGGGGAACTATGGCTACACCTTC. Amino acids: CSVVEGNYGYTF. The full variable domain, with the rest looked up from reference TRBV29-1 and TRBJ1-2, is SAVISQKPSRDICQRGTSLTIQCQVDSQVTMMFWYRQQPGQSLTLIATANQGSEATYESGFVIDKFPISRPNLTFSTLTVSNMSPEDSSIYLCSVVEGNYGYTFGSGTRLTVV.

As regards this clone: Other DNA sequences in the sample encode the same CDR3. The V call is TRBV7-2, the J call TRBJ2-6; D not resolved. Between the trimmed V and J ends, which lost 3 bases and 2 bases, there was a span of 2 bases. Germline assignment: CDR1 SGHTA and CDR2 FQGNSA. The CDR3 has 13 amino acids. The CDR3 loop reads CASSFAGANVLTF. CDR3 in DNA: TGTGCCAGCAGCTTCGCTGGGGCCAACGTCCTGACTTTC.

J is TRBJ2-7 and V is TRBV19; the D gene could be TRBD1 or TRBD2 (5 bases each). The CDR3 length is 15 residues. The germline CDR1 and CDR2 sequences are LNHDA and SQIVND (reference sequence). Trimming removed 5 bases at V and 3 bases at J, with 17 bases between. Written as DNA, the CDR3 is TGTGCCAGTAGTCTCCGGACGGGACGGATCTACGAGCAGTACTTC. Translation: CASSLRTGRIYEQYF. The variable domain in full, completed from reference TRBV19 and TRBJ2-7, reads DGGITQSPKYLFRKEGQNVTLSCEQNLNHDAMYWYRQDPGQGLRLIYYSQIVNDFQKGDIAEGYSVSREKKESFPLTVTSAQKNPTAFYLCASSLRTGRIYEQYFGPGTRLTVT.

J is TRBJ2-2 and V is TRBV7-6; D uncertain. The CDR3 covers 15 residues. Germline V gene sequence: CDR1 SGHVS, CDR2 FNYEAQ. Trimming took 2 bases from V and 3 from J, leaving 10 bases between them. The DNA for the CDR3 is TGTGCCAGCAGCTTATGGGGTCGGGACACCGGGGAGCTGTTTTTT. This gives the protein CASSLWGRDTGELFF.

The chain uses TRBV5-6 and TRBJ2-7; D gene unclear. Germline CDR1 SGHDT, CDR2 YYEEEE. The CDR3 is 15 amino acids. V was cut by 1 base and J by 3 bases, with 14 bases left in between. CDR3 nucleotide sequence: TGTGCCAGCAGCTTGCCCGCAGGAAGGGTCTACGAGCAGTACTTC. This translates into CASSLPAGRVYEQYF.

This sequence joins TRBV7-2 and TRBJ2-1; D possibly uses TRBD1 or TRBD2 (5 bases each). This CDR3 has 16 amino acids. Trimming took 5 bases from V and 0 from J, leaving 14 bases between them. CDR1 and CDR2 (germline): SGHTA, FQGNSA. The chain's CDR3 is CASSTGAADSYNEQFF. In DNA, the CDR3 is TGTGCCAGCAGCACTGGGGCAGCGGACTCCTACAATGAGCAGTTCTTC.

The V and J genes are TRBV12-3 or TRBV12-4 and TRBJ2-1; D is possibly TRBD1 (6 bases). CDR3 size: 13 residues. Trimming took off 6 bases at V and 9 bases at J, with 15 bases between the two ends. CDR3 sequence: CASSPQQGGEQFF. The CDR3 DNA sequence: TGTGCCAGCAGCCCACAACAGGGCGGTGAGCAGTTCTTC.

The chain uses TRBV20-1 and TRBJ2-7; D ambiguous. Per the germline V gene, CDR1 is DFQATT and CDR2 is SNEGSKA (reference sequence). Trimming pared 3 bases from V and 7 bases from J, leaving 4 bases between. This CDR3 has 9 amino acids. The CDR3 sequence: CSASTEQYF. In DNA form, the CDR3 reads TGCAGTGCTAGCACAGAGCAGTACTTC.

The chain joins TRBV4-3 to TRBJ2-1; 8 bases map to TRBD2. The germline V gene has CDR1 LGHNA and CDR2 YSLEER. V gave up 1 base and J gave up 6 bases; unmatched junction bases: 2. This CDR3 contains 14 residues. The CDR3 sequence is CASSQGLAGNEQFF. For the CDR3, the DNA is TGCGCCAGCAGCCAAGGCCTAGCGGGCAATGAGCAGTTCTTC.

V is TRBV7-9 and J is TRBJ2-3; possible D gene TRBD2, 5 bases. Trimming pared 10 bases from V and 0 bases from J, leaving 20 bases between. The CDR3 has 16 residues. Looked up from germline, CDR1 is SEHNR and CDR2 is FQNEAQ (reference sequence). The CDR3 nucleotides read TGTGCCACCCCCCCTGAGGCGGGCTCTAGCACAGATACGCAGTATTTT. Its protein product is CATPPEAGSSTDTQYF.

The chain uses TRBV19 and TRBJ1-1; D not certain. The V end was cut by 3 bases, the J end by 4 bases, with 9 bases between. Germline V gene data show CDR1 as LNHDA and CDR2 as SQIVND (reference sequence). This CDR3 contains 13 residues. The CDR3 loop reads CASSIVGITEAFF. In DNA, the CDR3 is TGTGCCAGTAGTATCGTAGGGATCACTGAAGCTTTCTTT.

The V and J genes are TRBV9 and TRBJ1-6; no reliable D call. Trimming cost V 2 bases and J 7 bases, with 10 bases left between them. The CDR3 sequence is 14 residues long. Germline CDR1 is SGDLS and CDR2 is YYNGEE. In DNA form, the CDR3 reads TGTGCCAGCAGCGTCGACGTCACGAATTCACCCCTCCACTTT. Translation gives CASSVDVTNSPLHF.

This chain joins TRBV6-5 and TRBJ2-2; TRBD2 matches 14 bases. From germline, CDR1 is MNHEY and CDR2 SVGAGI. This CDR3 region has 15 residues. V dropped 1 base and J dropped 10; count of bases not matched to a gene: 2. CDR3 amino acids: CASSYWGLAGVELFF. In DNA form, the CDR3 reads TGTGCCAGCAGTTACTGGGGACTAGCGGGAGTGGAGCTGTTTTTT.

The chain combines TRBV19 with TRBJ1-1; 8 bases map to TRBD1. Losses at the gene ends were 5 bases for V and 4 bases for J; bases not matched to a gene: 6. Germline CDR1 LNHDA, CDR2 SQIVND (reference sequence). This CDR3 is built from 14 residues. The CDR3 region has the DNA TGTGCCAGTAGTCCCCCGGACAGGGCCACTGAAGCTTTCTTT. It yields the protein CASSPPDRATEAFF.

This chain joins TRBV30 and TRBJ2-1; D is undetermined. Trimming removed 3 bases from V and 6 bases from J, with 6 bases in between. In germline, CDR1 is GTSNPN, CDR2 SVGIG (reference sequence). The CDR3 extends over 11 amino acids. CDR3 sequence reads: CAWSLFNEQFF. The CDR3 DNA sequence: TGTGCCTGGAGCCTTTTCAATGAGCAGTTCTTC.

This chain joins TRBV19 and TRBJ2-1; 7 bases match TRBD1. Looked up from germline, CDR1 is LNHDA and CDR2 is SQIVND (reference sequence). The trim removed 4 bases at V and 9 bases at J, leaving 12 bases unmatched. The CDR3 sequence is 15 residues long. This CDR3 reads CASSTGTASPIEQFF. As DNA, the CDR3 is TGTGCCAGTAGTACCGGGACAGCTAGCCCAATTGAGCAGTTCTTC.

The J gene is TRBJ1-3, the V gene TRBV7-8; the D gene is possibly TRBD1 (6 bases). The CDR3 totals 14 residues. The ends were cut back, 2 bases at V and 4 bases at J, with 9 bases in the middle. Germline CDR1 and CDR2: SGHVS and FQNEAQ. CDR3 loop: CASSLSGVGNTIYF. DNA for the CDR3: TGTGCCAGCAGCTTATCAGGGGTCGGAAACACCATATATTTT.